This T cell receptor beta chain was identified during a study of shared clonotypes between healthy human individuals. Background on the study: Three plates each covered CD4 naive and memory; CD8 naive two, CD8 memory one.

The DNA input per sorted-subset replicate PCR was roughly 210 ng, corresponding to some 30,000 T cell genomes. Profiled with immunoSEQ multiplex PCR; TCRdb holds only in-frame clones, not every one. The sample has about 2.1 million clones, 85% to 95% seen once. CD45RO-negative, CCR7-positively selected cells formed the naive CD8 fraction, excluding terminally differentiated effector memory CD45RA+ cells. The sequencing sample was made of naive CD8+ T cells from PBMCs. The origin of this receptor is a man aged 18 to 30 in good health. Some clones in this sample may be carry-over from other donors' samples.

The CDR3, as DNA: TGTGCCAGCCAGGGGGCTGAAGCTTTCTTT. It specifies CASQGAEAFF. J is TRBJ1-1 and V is TRBV6-5; 7 bases are shared with TRBD1. The CDR3 loop spans 10 amino acids. The germline CDR1 and CDR2 sequences are MNHEY and SVGAGI. V lost 8 bases to trimming and J lost 6 bases; unmatched junction nucleotides: 0.